This T cell receptor beta chain was found in a study of blood T cells in healthy people across ages (dated by TCRdb to between 2014 and 2017). Background for the entire study: In model experiments, template switching captured about one uniquely barcoded TCR beta cDNA molecule for every two T cells. The donors were split into four age groups: young (average around 15 years), middle-aged (roughly 40), aged (over 55) and long-lived (approximately 89). To track age-related changes in TCR beta repertoire diversity, the study relied on deep sequencing normalized with unique cDNA molecular identifiers. Using the same blood draw, the study looked at two additional independent replicas of 1 million unique cDNA reads for two donors, one aged 18 to 29 and the other aged 80 or older. To avoid experimental bias, donors of different ages were distributed randomly across sequencing lanes.

Libraries were constructed by 5' RACE. Sequencing was performed on an Illumina HiSeq 2500. The second PCR ran for about 7 to 11 cycles and used a J-beta primer mix along with a sample-barcoded 5' primer. A template-switch 5' adaptor carrying 12 random nucleotides introduced a unique molecular identifier onto each TCR beta cDNA molecule. At least 2.5 million CDR3-containing paired-end reads were obtained from each sample. All of the RNA was converted into first-strand cDNA using the Mint cDNA synthesis kit, with a TRBC-specific oligonucleotide serving as the primer. Following uracil-DNA glycosylase treatment, all cDNA underwent a first 18-cycle PCR with the universal primers M1SS and BC2_uni_R. As for how the authors treated the data: Each sample was normalized by randomly selecting 1 million high-quality reads, each carrying a distinct molecular identifier. Reads sharing molecular identifiers were discarded rather than binned into consensus sequences. CDR3 identification, clonotype clustering and error correction used MiTCR with a Q25 quality threshold and the strictest error-elimination algorithm. A nonparametric unseen species model with Euler transformation was used to estimate lower-bound total TCR beta diversity. In-frame beta chains were kept once TCRdb had trimmed the public reads at Q25 with fastp and called clones with MiXCR. Each entry merges the rows of one CDR3 protein and shows their most common DNA and genes. TCRdb's processing, not the authors', yielded these V and J calls. The table for this sample lists about 970,000 distinct CDR3 sequences; 45% to 60% of them were counted only once. 20% to 25% of the sample rests with the top ten.

The full study reports these points: Observed TCR beta diversity per million T cells fell roughly linearly with age, and a significant reduction was already apparent by age about 38. A strong correlation was found between observed TCR beta diversity and the percentage of naive T cells measured by flow cytometry. Total diversity estimates from one million sequenced T cells were considered lower bounds and underestimates. Because profiling used bulk unsorted PBMCs, naive and antigen-experienced compartments could not be compared conclusively. Donor CMV infection status was unknown, potentially confounding age-related changes in expanded clonotypes. Compared with the aged group, the long-lived group had more naive CD4+ T cells, fewer expanded clones and increased TCR diversity, suggesting age selection.

The germline V gene sets CDR1 to MRHNA and CDR2 to SNTAGT. From the cysteine through the phenylalanine, the CDR3 covers 13 amino acids. Kept here is only the CDR3 DNA, which spans 39 bases and is read in frame from base 1. Cut back by 6 bases and 3 bases, the V and J ends lie 12 bases apart. This clonotype showed up just a few times. The antigen this receptor binds is unknown. Base qualities were left out, and no much larger clone turns up one base away. The approximately 40 donors, aged roughly 6 to 95 years, were systemically healthy Caucasian individuals from Russia. Around 9.7 milliliters of peripheral blood were collected from each donor into EDTA-treated Vacutainer tubes. Ficoll-Paque density-gradient centrifugation was used to isolate PBMCs, with at least 6 million per sample. Trizol reagent was used to extract total RNA from PBMCs, with at least 6 micrograms per sample. For every donor, flow cytometry on a PBMC aliquot measured the percentage of naive CD45RAhigh/CD27high T cells.

Sequenced: blood. The rearrangement combines TRBV6-4 with TRBJ2-7, with the D gene possibly TRBD1 or TRBD2, each one fitting 6 bases. This TCR came from a woman aged 60-75 years in good health. The DNA reads as follows: TGTGCCAGCAGCGGGGGCCCAGGCTACGAGCAGTACTTC. Its translation is CASSGGPGYEQYF.